The 17 T cell receptor beta chains below all came from one sample that was sequenced in a study of response to subunit inactivated influenza vaccine (dated by TCRdb to the late 2010s). Receptor libraries were prepared by RT-PCR. The run used an Illumina HiSeq 2500. TCRdb trimmed the raw reads at Q25, called clones with MiXCR and kept productive beta chains. Rows merge per CDR3 protein into single entries with the most common DNA and genes. The sample data list about 520,000 distinct CDR3 sequences, and roughly 7.9% of these were observed just once. The ten largest account for under 15% of the sample. Sequenced material: PBMCs from blood, taken about 24 months after vaccination. The receptors stem from a man aged 45-69 years who received an inactivated influenza vaccine. Donor details come from another sample of the same person, matched by shared clones.

This clonotype was found many times. The gene calls are TRBV6-2 or TRBV6-3 and TRBJ2-7, with D unresolved. This CDR3 spans 12 amino acids. Germline CDR1 MNHEY, CDR2 SVGEGT. The V gene lost 2 bases and the J gene lost 7 bases, with 9 bases spanning the gap. CDR3 coding DNA: TGTGCCAGCAGTTACCCTCGTGGTGAGCAGTACTTC. Encoded protein: CASSYPRGEQYF.

The chain is built from TRBV3-1 and TRBJ2-3, with 11 nucleotides matching TRBD2. This CDR3 spans 17 amino acids. The trim removed 0 bases at V and 4 bases at J, leaving 6 bases unmatched. Germline loops: CDR1 LGHDT, CDR2 YNNKEL (reference sequence). Written as DNA, the CDR3 is TGTGCCAGCAGCCAAGATCCCTTACTAGCGGGAGCAGATACGCAGTATTTT. It yields the protein CASSQDPLLAGADTQYF.

There are many counts of this clonotype. V gene TRBV4-3 combines with J gene TRBJ2-1; D gene uncertain. Looked up from germline, CDR1 is LGHNA and CDR2 is YSLEER. V was trimmed by 0 bases and J by 4 bases, leaving 13 bases between them. There are 16 residues in the CDR3. This CDR3 reads CASSQDPSGIYNEQFF. The CDR3 DNA follows: TGCGCCAGCAGCCAAGATCCAAGTGGAATTTACAATGAGCAGTTCTTC.

This clonotype was found many times. V usage is TRBV18 and J usage is TRBJ2-1; the D is unclear. Germline CDR1 and CDR2: KGHSH and LQKENI. The germline V and J ends were trimmed by 1 base and 9 bases, with 7 bases remaining between them. CDR3 length: 12 amino acids. CDR3 in DNA: TGTGCCAGCTCACCACGACTCAGTGAGCAGTTCTTC. Translating gives CASSPRLSEQFF.

The chain employs TRBV4-2 and TRBJ2-7; 9 bases agree with TRBD1. Germline CDR1 is LGHNA and CDR2 is YNFKEQ. The CDR3 runs 16 residues. The V and J ends lost 1 base and 1 base, in that order; junction bases with no gene match: 5. CDR3 amino acids: CASSQAGTGPSYEQYF. The CDR3 DNA follows: TGTGCCAGCAGCCAAGCCGGGACAGGGCCTTCCTACGAGCAGTACTTC.

This clonotype was seen more than once but under ten times. The rearrangement joins TRBV15 to TRBJ2-2; 7 bases match TRBD1. The length of the CDR3 is 16 residues. The ends lost 4 bases at V and 1 base at J; junction bases unmatched: 6. The germline V gene has CDR1 LNHNV and CDR2 YYDKDF (reference sequence). CDR3 sequence reads: CATSIATGRNTGELFF. The CDR3 DNA follows: TGTGCCACCAGCATTGCGACAGGGAGGAACACCGGGGAGCTGTTTTTT.

Many counts were recorded for this clonotype. This chain joins TRBV4-2 and TRBJ1-5; D is unresolved. Germline lookup yields CDR1 LGHNA and CDR2 YNFKEQ. The germline V and J ends were trimmed by 4 bases and 2 bases, with 6 bases remaining between them. The CDR3 length is 13 residues. The chain's CDR3 is CASSRAGNQPQHF. In nucleotides, the CDR3 is TGTGCCAGCAGCCGAGCAGGCAATCAGCCCCAGCATTTT.

The sample holds a few counts of this clonotype. The V call is TRBV3-1, the J call TRBJ1-1; possible D gene TRBD1, 5 bases. V was shortened by 1 base and J by 2 bases, with 11 bases between the two germline ends. The CDR3 is made up of 15 amino acids. From germline, CDR1 is LGHDT and CDR2 YNNKEL (reference sequence). The CDR3 DNA follows: TGTGCCAGCAGCCAAGGAGCAGGGTCAAACACTGAAGCTTTCTTT. Translating it yields CASSQGAGSNTEAFF.

In its sample, this clonotype was seen many times. The V gene is TRBV12-3 or TRBV12-4, the J gene TRBJ2-5, with 9 positions matching TRBD2. With V trimmed by 9 bases and J by 5 bases, 7 bases remained unmatched. The CDR3 is 13 residues long. CDR3 in amino acids: CASGSGSYETQYF. The CDR3 region has the DNA TGTGCCAGTGGTAGCGGGAGTTACGAGACCCAGTACTTC.

The chain combines TRBV5-1 with TRBJ2-1; D call uncertain. Germline V gene lookup returns CDR1 SGHRS and CDR2 YFSETQ. Trimming removed 1 base at V and 2 bases at J, with 10 bases between. The CDR3 is 15 amino acids. The CDR3 reads CASSLSQPAYNEQFF. The CDR3, as DNA: TGCGCCAGCAGCTTGTCCCAGCCAGCCTACAATGAGCAGTTCTTC. Full variable domain (rest looked up from reference TRBV5-1 and TRBJ2-1): KAGVTQTPRYLIKTRGQQVTLSCSPISGHRSVSWYQQTPGQGLQFLFEYFSETQRNKGNFPGRFSGRQFSNSRSEMNVSTLELGDSALYLCASSLSQPAYNEQFFGPGTRLTVL.

This clonotype was observed at least ten times. The J gene is TRBJ2-2, the V gene TRBV24-1; D possibly uses TRBD1 or TRBD2 (6 bases each). The CDR3 spans 13 residues. Per the germline V gene, CDR1 is KGHDR and CDR2 is SFDVKD. V was trimmed by 9 bases and J by 7 bases, leaving 14 bases between them. CDR3 sequence (DNA): TGTGCCACCCGTGGAGGGGGTGTCGGGGAGCTGTTTTTT. Translating gives CATRGGGVGELFF.

This clonotype showed up just a few times. The V gene is TRBV5-1, the J gene TRBJ2-7; D not certain. V was pared by 2 bases and J by 3 bases, with 15 bases between. The CDR3 is made up of 15 amino acids. Germline V CDR1 and CDR2: SGHRS, YFSETQ. This chain's CDR3 is CASSLGLNTDYEQYF. The CDR3 coding sequence is TGCGCCAGCAGCTTAGGTTTGAACACAGACTACGAGCAGTACTTC.

This clonotype was seen a few times. The CDR3 loop reads CASRPGGGSQETQYF. The CDR3 DNA reads as TGCGCCAGCAGACCAGGGGGAGGGAGCCAAGAGACCCAGTACTTC. The V gene is TRBV5-1, the J gene TRBJ2-5; perhaps D is TRBD1 or TRBD2 (7 bases each). This CDR3 spans 15 amino acids. Germline V lookup: CDR1 SGHRS, CDR2 YFSETQ. The V gene lost 5 bases and the J gene lost 1 base, with 15 bases spanning the gap. Full variable domain (rest looked up from reference TRBV5-1 and TRBJ2-5): KAGVTQTPRYLIKTRGQQVTLSCSPISGHRSVSWYQQTPGQGLQFLFEYFSETQRNKGNFPGRFSGRQFSNSRSEMNVSTLELGDSALYLCASRPGGGSQETQYFGPGTRLLVL.

At least ten counts were recorded for this clonotype. This sequence joins TRBV27 and TRBJ2-7; TRBD2 might be the D (5 bases). Between the trimmed V and J ends, which lost 9 bases and 2 bases, there was a span of 14 bases. This CDR3 comprises 13 residues. Germline loops: CDR1 MNHEY, CDR2 SMNVEV (reference sequence). CDR3 sequence (DNA): TGTGCCAGGGAACTCGGAGGACCCTACGAGCAGTACTTC. This gives the protein CARELGGPYEQYF.

This clonotype was recorded a few times. This rearrangement joins TRBV15 to TRBJ1-1; unclear D gene. The germline CDR1 and CDR2 sequences are LNHNV and YYDKDF (reference sequence). The ends were cut back, 1 base at V and 2 bases at J, with 11 bases in the middle. The CDR3 has 15 amino acids. This chain's CDR3 is CATSRGEAPNTEAFF. The DNA for the CDR3 is TGTGCCACCAGCAGAGGGGAGGCTCCCAACACTGAAGCTTTCTTT.

This clonotype has a handful of counts. The rearrangement links TRBV20-1 to TRBJ2-3; D is perhaps TRBD2 (6 bases). The V end was cut by 1 base, the J end by 4 bases, with 15 bases between. CDR1 is DFQATT, CDR2 SNEGSKA, per germline (reference sequence). The CDR3 length is 15 residues. This CDR3 is CSARGGTSSADTQYF. The CDR3 nucleotides are TGCAGTGCTAGAGGGGGCACTAGCAGCGCAGATACGCAGTATTTT.

This clonotype was observed at least ten times. V usage is TRBV7-9 and J usage is TRBJ2-1; D ambiguous. CDR3 length: 14 amino acids. CDR1 and CDR2 from the germline V gene are SEHNR and FQNEAQ (reference sequence). The ends were cut back, 4 bases at V and 8 bases at J, with 15 bases in the middle. In DNA form, the CDR3 reads TGTGCCAGCAGCTGGCCCAGGAGCCCGTATGAGCAGTTCTTC. It is translated as CASSWPRSPYEQFF.